What follows are 30 T cell receptor beta chains derived from one specimen sequenced in a study of beta chain features in type 1 diabetes. Sequencing targeted expressed TCRB transcripts, as all isolated RNA had been reverse transcribed. This table comes from immunoSEQ multiplex PCR, and its TCRdb copy is limited to in-frame clones, with some not included. The table records about 900,000 clones, about a sixth of them present only once. Sequenced material: naive CD4+ T cells from blood. These receptors all come from a woman under 30 in good health.

This clone was counted between two and nine times. This sequence joins TRBV7-3 and TRBJ2-2; TRBD1 matches 11 bases. The CDR3 loop spans 16 amino acids. After removal of 5 bases from V and 5 bases from J, the junction contained 7 bases not matched to a gene. Germline-derived CDR1 and CDR2 are SGHTA and FQGTGA. The CDR3 nucleotides read TGTGCCAGCAGCCCCCCCGGGACAGGGGGAACCGGGGAGCTGTTTTTT. Translated, it gives CASSPPGTGGTGELFF.

V gene TRBV6-1 combines with J gene TRBJ2-3, with D perhaps matching TRBD2 (6 bases). The CDR3 runs 15 residues. In germline, CDR1 is MNHNS, CDR2 SASEGT. V shed 4 bases and J shed 1 base, with 12 bases lying between them. This CDR3 is CASSGAIAGTDTQYF. The CDR3, as DNA: TGTGCCAGCAGTGGGGCCATAGCGGGCACAGATACGCAGTATTTT.

This clone was counted between two and nine times. The CDR3 nucleotides are TGTGCCAGCAGCTTAGACGGCCAGTACTACGAGCAGTACTTC. Translated, it gives CASSLDGQYYEQYF. The chain uses TRBV7-2 and TRBJ2-7; unclear D gene. V was shortened by 1 base and J by 3 bases, with 10 bases between the two germline ends. The CDR3 totals 14 residues. Germline loops: CDR1 SGHTA, CDR2 FQGNSA.

This clone was observed a handful of times. The rearrangement links TRBV4-3 to TRBJ2-1; TRBD1 might be the D (5 bases). This CDR3 region has 15 residues. Germline V lookup: CDR1 LGHNA, CDR2 YSLEER. The V and J ends lost 0 bases and 3 bases respectively, with 9 bases between them. The chain's CDR3 is CASSQDQGYYNEQFF. Here the CDR3 DNA reads TGCGCCAGCAGCCAAGATCAGGGCTACTACAATGAGCAGTTCTTC.

The DNA of the CDR3 is TGTGCCAGCAGCTGGACAGGCGACACCGGGGAGCTGTTTTTT. Translation gives CASSWTGDTGELFF. The rearrangement links TRBV4-2 to TRBJ2-2; TRBD1 matches 7 bases. With 5 bases clipped from V and 3 bases from J, the junction kept 3 bases outside the gene matches. This CDR3 has 14 residues. Germline CDR1 LGHNA, CDR2 YNFKEQ.

The J gene is TRBJ2-1, the V gene TRBV11-2; 7 positions agree with TRBD2. Germline V lookup: CDR1 SGHAT, CDR2 FQNNGV. The CDR3 has 16 residues. V shed 5 bases and J 2 bases; nucleotides not matched to a gene: 9. This CDR3 is CASSETWDYPYNEQFF. In DNA, the CDR3 is TGTGCCAGCAGCGAAACATGGGACTATCCCTACAATGAGCAGTTCTTC.

This clone turned up a few times. This chain connects TRBV10-3 to TRBJ2-2; D not resolved. CDR3 length equals 16 residues. Germline V gene sequence: CDR1 ENHRY, CDR2 SYGVKD. V lost 0 bases and J 1 base, leaving 9 bases between the germline ends. CDR3: CAISESRGRNTGELFF. CDR3 coding DNA: TGTGCCATCAGTGAGTCGCGAGGACGGAACACCGGGGAGCTGTTTTTT.

The chain links TRBV19 to TRBJ1-2; no reliable D call. The CDR3 length is 14 residues. Germline CDR1 LNHDA, CDR2 SQIVND (reference sequence). V was pared by 6 bases and J by 4 bases, with 15 bases between. The CDR3: CASSLHSSSYGYTF. The CDR3 coding sequence is TGTGCCAGTAGCCTTCACAGTTCGTCCTATGGCTACACCTTC.

The rearrangement joins TRBV21-1 to TRBJ2-5. TRBV21-1 counts as a pseudogene. CDR3 size: 9 residues. DNA for the CDR3: TGTGCCAGGATAGAGACCCAGTACTTC. Its translation is CARIETQYF.

This clone was seen a few times. This sample also contains other DNA sequences that code for the same CDR3. V gene TRBV11-2 combines with J gene TRBJ2-5; TRBD2 matches 7 bases. This CDR3 spans 13 amino acids. Per the germline V gene, CDR1 is SGHAT and CDR2 is FQNNGV. V dropped 1 base and J dropped 4; count of bases not matched to a gene: 0. CDR3: CASSLGGRETQYF. DNA of the CDR3: TGTGCCAGCAGCTTAGGCGGGAGAGAGACCCAGTACTTC.

This clone appeared a few times. The chain combines TRBV11-2 with TRBJ2-7, with D possibly TRBD1 on 6 matching bases. The V end was cut by 5 bases, the J end by 4 bases, with 12 bases between. The germline V gene encodes CDR1 SGHAT and CDR2 FQNNGV. CDR3 size: 13 residues. DNA for the CDR3: TGTGCCAGCAGCCGGAGGACAGTTTACGAGCAGTACTTC. It is translated as CASSRRTVYEQYF.

J is TRBJ1-1 and V is TRBV18; 7 bases are shared with TRBD1. The CDR3 totals 14 residues. Trimming took 5 bases from V and 7 from J; bases not matched to a gene: 10. In germline, CDR1 is KGHSH, CDR2 LQKENI. Written as DNA, the CDR3 is TGTGCCAGCTCAAGAAGGCCCGGGACAGATGAAGCTTTCTTT. It is translated as CASSRRPGTDEAFF. Combining the CDR3 with reference TRBV18 and TRBJ1-1 gives the whole variable domain NAGVMQNPRHLVRRRGQEARLRCSPMKGHSHVYWYRQLPEEGLKFMVYLQKENIIDESGMPKERFSAEFPKEGPSILRIQQVVRGDSAAYFCASSRRPGTDEAFFGQGTRLTVV.

This clone has more than one count but fewer than ten. The rearrangement uses TRBV7-9 and TRBJ2-5; D possibly uses TRBD1 or TRBD2 (6 bases each). Trimming removed 6 bases at V and 1 base at J, with 15 bases between. Germline V gene sequence: CDR1 SEHNR, CDR2 FQNEAQ (reference sequence). The CDR3 covers 15 residues. The chain's CDR3 is CASSLGSGAQETQYF. The CDR3 DNA sequence: TGTGCCAGCAGTCTAGGATCGGGGGCCCAAGAGACCCAGTACTTC. Based on the CDR3 plus reference TRBV7-9 and TRBJ2-5, the full variable domain is DTGVSQNPRHKITKRGQNVTFRCDPISEHNRLYWYRQTLGQGPEFLTYFQNEAQLEKSRLLSDRFSAERPKGSFSTLEIQRTEQGDSAMYLCASSLGSGAQETQYFGPGTRLLVL.

The chain recombines TRBV2 with TRBJ1-2; D is perhaps TRBD1 (5 bases). The germline V and J ends were trimmed by 6 bases and 5 bases, with 13 bases remaining between them. The CDR3 totals 13 residues. The germline gives CDR1 SNHLY, CDR2 FYNNEI. The CDR3 DNA reads as TGTGCCAGCAGAGCCGGGACTTCTTATGGCTACACCTTC. It specifies CASRAGTSYGYTF.

This clone occurred a few times. This chain uses TRBV5-6 with TRBJ1-1, with 8 bases lining up with TRBD1. V gave up 3 bases and J gave up 5 bases; unmatched junction bases: 3. The germline CDR1 and CDR2 sequences are SGHDT and YYEEEE. This CDR3 comprises 13 residues. CDR3 residues: CASSWTGRTEAFF. DNA of the CDR3: TGTGCCAGCAGCTGGACAGGGCGGACTGAAGCTTTCTTT.

This clone appeared a few times. The chain employs TRBV7-2 and TRBJ2-7; 8 bases map to TRBD1. The germline V gene has CDR1 SGHTA and CDR2 FQGNSA. The V segment lost 2 bases and the J segment 3 bases; nucleotides outside the gene matches: 6. The CDR3 totals 15 residues. CDR3: CASSLRQGQGYEQYF. CDR3 sequence (DNA): TGTGCCAGCAGCTTAAGGCAAGGACAGGGCTACGAGCAGTACTTC.

This chain uses TRBV7-3 with TRBJ2-3; D gene unclear. The CDR3 is 14 amino acids. The germline V gene has CDR1 SGHTA and CDR2 FQGTGA. Between the trimmed V and J ends, which lost 5 bases and 2 bases, there was a span of 11 bases. CDR3 coding DNA: TGTGCCAGCAGCCCACACTACACCACAGATACGCAGTATTTT. Its translation: CASSPHYTTDTQYF.

The chain recombines TRBV7-3 with TRBJ2-1; possibly TRBD2 for D (5 bases). The CDR3 is made up of 14 amino acids. The V end was cut by 5 bases, the J end by 5 bases, with 13 bases between. Germline CDR1 and CDR2: SGHTA and FQGTGA. This CDR3 is CASSPHTRDNEQFF. CDR3 DNA: TGTGCCAGCAGCCCGCATACTAGAGACAATGAGCAGTTCTTC.

V gene TRBV6-6 combines with J gene TRBJ2-2; 7 nucleotides match TRBD2. The CDR3 runs 14 residues. Germline V gene data show CDR1 as MNHNY and CDR2 as SVGAGI (reference sequence). V shed 5 bases, J shed 0 bases, and the junction held 0 bases outside the gene matches. The CDR3 sequence is CASSGGANTGELFF. The CDR3 region has the DNA TGTGCCAGCAGTGGGGGGGCGAACACCGGGGAGCTGTTTTTT.

Here the CDR3 reads CSVAVGATDTQYF. In DNA, the CDR3 is TGCAGCGTTGCAGTCGGAGCGACAGATACGCAGTATTTT. The chain has TRBV29-1 and TRBJ2-3; D unclear. The V gene lost 4 bases and the J gene lost 3 bases, with 11 bases spanning the gap. Germline CDR1 and CDR2: SQVTM and ANQGSEA. The CDR3 is 13 amino acids.

The V gene is TRBV28, the J gene TRBJ2-3, with 15 bases aligning to TRBD2. Germline V CDR1 and CDR2: MDHEN, SYDVKM. The trim removed 5 bases at V and 4 bases at J, leaving 10 bases unmatched. There are 18 residues in the CDR3. CDR3 DNA: TGTGCCAGCAGTCCTACCGGGACTAGCGGGGGGATTCCAGATACGCAGTATTTT. It encodes CASSPTGTSGGIPDTQYF.

The V call is TRBV7-2, the J call TRBJ2-2; D remains ambiguous. The CDR3 is 13 residues long. Trimming took 2 bases from V and 5 from J, leaving 6 bases between them. In germline, CDR1 is SGHTA, CDR2 FQGNSA. CDR3 sequence reads: CASSLMGTGELFF. In DNA form, the CDR3 reads TGTGCCAGCAGCTTAATGGGGACCGGGGAGCTGTTTTTT.

The V gene is TRBV10-3, the J gene TRBJ2-3, with 9 bases aligning to TRBD2. The V gene end was trimmed by 3 bases and the J gene end by 7 bases; junction bases not matched to a gene: 11. This CDR3 region has 16 residues. Per germline, CDR1 ENHRY and CDR2 SYGVKD. Here the CDR3 reads CAISDEAGGPLNTQYF. CDR3 coding DNA: TGTGCCATCAGTGATGAGGCGGGAGGGCCTTTAAATACGCAGTATTTT.

The genes are TRBV27 and TRBJ1-4; TRBD1 might be the D (6 bases). Looked up from germline, CDR1 is MNHEY and CDR2 is SMNVEV (reference sequence). The CDR3 length is 15 residues. V was cut by 6 bases and J by 3 bases, with 14 bases left in between. CDR3 sequence reads: CASSGGGFANEKLFF. The CDR3 region has the DNA TGTGCCAGCAGCGGAGGGGGTTTCGCTAATGAAAAACTGTTTTTT. Based on the CDR3 plus reference TRBV27 and TRBJ1-4, the full variable domain is EAQVTQNPRYLITVTGKKLTVTCSQNMNHEYMSWYRQDPGLGLRQIYYSMNVEVTDKGDVPEGYKVSRKEKRNFPLILESPSPNQTSLYFCASSGGGFANEKLFFGSGTQLSVL.

This sequence joins TRBV5-6 and TRBJ2-5; perhaps D is TRBD1 or TRBD2 (6 bases each). Germline lookup yields CDR1 SGHDT and CDR2 YYEEEE. This CDR3 contains 14 residues. Trimming cost V 0 bases and J 5 bases, with 11 bases left between them. The CDR3 bases are TGTGCCAGCAGCTTGGTTCAGGGGACTGAGACCCAGTACTTC. Amino acids: CASSLVQGTETQYF.

This clone appeared a few times. The rearrangement joins TRBV28 to TRBJ1-2; TRBD1 matches 8 bases. The J segment lost 8 bases and the V segment lost 4 bases, leaving 6 bases of the junction unmatched. CDR3 length equals 13 residues. CDR1 is MDHEN, CDR2 SYDVKM, per germline. CDR3 in amino acids: CASSSRTGLGYTF. The CDR3 nucleotides read TGTGCCAGCAGTTCCAGGACAGGGCTAGGCTACACCTTC.

The rearrangement uses TRBV11-2 and TRBJ2-3; the match to TRBD2 covers 12 bases. In germline, CDR1 is SGHAT, CDR2 FQNNGV. Trimming took 5 bases from V and 9 from J; bases not matched to a gene: 12. The CDR3 loop spans 16 amino acids. The CDR3 sequence: CASSRSRASGRGTQYF. The DNA of the CDR3 is TGTGCCAGCAGCCGGAGTAGGGCTAGCGGGAGGGGGACGCAGTATTTT. Complete variable domain (other parts from reference TRBV11-2 and TRBJ2-3): EAGVAQSPRYKIIEKRQSVAFWCNPISGHATLYWYQQILGQGPKLLIQFQNNGVVDDSQLPKDRFSAERLKGVDSTLKIQPAKLEDSAVYLCASSRSRASGRGTQYFGPGTRLTVL.

The chain uses TRBV2 and TRBJ1-5, with D unclear. Looked up from germline, CDR1 is SNHLY and CDR2 is FYNNEI. This CDR3 region has 13 residues. The V end was cut by 6 bases, the J end by 4 bases, with 10 bases between. The chain's CDR3 is CASSTGRNQPQHF. As DNA, the CDR3 is TGTGCCAGCAGCACCGGGAGGAATCAGCCCCAGCATTTT.

This clone was detected a few times. V gene TRBV10-3 combines with J gene TRBJ1-2; possibly TRBD1 for D (5 bases). The CDR3 covers 14 residues. V was clipped by 8 bases and J by 4 bases, with 17 bases between them. Per the germline V gene, CDR1 is ENHRY and CDR2 is SYGVKD. In nucleotides, the CDR3 is TGTGCCATCCGGACCCCGGGGGTCGGCTATGGCTACACCTTC. Its translation: CAIRTPGVGYGYTF.

This chain links TRBV15 with TRBJ2-5; D is perhaps TRBD1 or TRBD2 (5 bases each). With 5 bases removed from V and 0 bases from J, the gap between germline ends came to 10 bases. The length of the CDR3 is 14 residues. CDR1 is LNHNV and CDR2 is YYDKDF in the germline V gene (reference sequence). This chain's CDR3 is CATSRVGDQETQYF. CDR3 coding DNA: TGTGCCACCAGCCGGGTGGGGGACCAAGAGACCCAGTACTTC. The entire variable domain, with the rest obtained from reference TRBV15 and TRBJ2-5, is as follows: DAMVIQNPRYQVTQFGKPVTLSCSQTLNHNVMYWYQQKSSQAPKLLFHYYDKDFNNEADTPDNFQSRRPNTSFCFLDIRSPGLGDTAMYLCATSRVGDQETQYFGPGTRLLVL.